These T cell receptor beta chains were read from a single sample in a study of Ad26.COV2.S vaccination and SARS-CoV-2 variants. The table came from immunoSEQ multiplex PCR; TCRdb's copy has only in-frame clones and leaves some out. The table includes approximately 360,000 clones, 83% detected once. Sequencing was performed on peripheral blood, taken in a trial of Ad26.COV2.S vaccine versus placebo. The receptor set was obtained from a person aged 18-65 years who received the Ad26.COV2.S COVID-19 vaccine or a placebo. The CDR3 runs from the conserved cysteine through the conserved F or W. D genes are given only for firm matches. Clone size appears in some rows only: once, few, many, or a class for an expanded clone.

V	D	J	length	size	DNA	CDR3
TRBV27	.	TRBJ2-5	13	.	TGTGCCAGCAGCACCGAGGGCGGGTTGACCCAGTACTTC	CASSTEGGLTQYF
TRBV4-3	.	TRBJ1-6	17	.	TGCGCCAGCAGCCAAGATCCCCCTACACGGGTTAATTCACCCCTCCACTTT	CASSQDPPTRVNSPLHF
TRBV19	TRBD2	TRBJ2-1	15	.	TGTGCCAGTAGTATGAGTACTAGCGGGAGTCATGAGCAGTTCTTC	CASSMSTSGSHEQFF
TRBV18	.	TRBJ2-5	13	.	TGTGCCAGCTCACCACCGTCCTCGGAGACCCAGTACTTC	CASSPPSSETQYF
TRBV27	TRBD2	TRBJ2-5	16	.	TGTGCCACCCACGCCTTAGCGGGGGACACCCAAGAGACCCAGTACTTC	CATHALAGDTQETQYF
TRBV7-8	.	TRBJ2-7	14	.	TGTGCCAGCAGCTTAGCGAGGCAGGTGTACGAGCAGTACTTC	CASSLARQVYEQYF
TRBV5-1	.	TRBJ2-3	16	.	TGCGCCAGCAGCTTGGCTAGGGGGTCGAGCACAGATACGCAGTATTTT	CASSLARGSSTDTQYF
TRBV5-3	.	TRBJ1-2	12	.	TGTGCCAGGCTAGGGGCTAACTATGGCTACACCTTC	CARLGANYGYTF
TRBV5-1	.	TRBJ2-1	14	once	TGCGCCAGCAGCTTGGGCCGGGAGATCAATGAGCAGTTCTTC	CASSLGREINEQFF
TRBV10-1	.	TRBJ2-1	16	.	TGCGCCAGCAGTGATTTAGGCGGGATTTCCTACAATGAGCAGTTCTTC	CASSDLGGISYNEQFF
TRBV2	TRBD1	TRBJ2-2	16	.	TGTGCCAGCAGTTCCACAGGGGGCTGGGCCACCGGGGAGCTGTTTTTT	CASSSTGGWATGELFF
TRBV24-1	.	TRBJ2-2	15	.	TGTGCCACCAGTGATTTCAGGGATGGCACCGGGGAGCTGTTTTTT	CATSDFRDGTGELFF
TRBV6-2/TRBV6-3	.	TRBJ2-2	11	.	TGTGCCAGCAGTTACGGCAAGGGGCTGTTTTTT	CASSYGKGLFF
TRBV24-1	TRBD1	TRBJ2-5	15	.	TGTGCCACCAGTGATTCACAGGGGGCCGGGGAGACCCAGTACTTC	CATSDSQGAGETQYF
TRBV6-5	.	TRBJ1-4	15	.	TGTGCCAGCAGTCCTCTCAGGACCGGAGATGAAAAACTGTTTTTT	CASSPLRTGDEKLFF
TRBV11-3	TRBD2	TRBJ2-1	15	few	TGTGCCAGCAGCCCCGGGGGAGGGTCCTACAATGAGCAGTTCTTC	CASSPGGGSYNEQFF